This T cell receptor (beta chain) came from a study of regulatory T cells in long-lasting Graves disease. About the study: Antithyroid drugs had been taken by newly diagnosed Graves' patients for under 3 months.

Sequencing libraries for TCR beta were prepared with iRepertoire HTBI primers and Arm-PCR of CDR3 regions. MiXCR was run by TCRdb on the multiplex PCR reads, yielding one entry per CDR3 protein. The data hold some 600,000 distinct CDR3 sequences, with roughly 15% observed a single time. This clonotype occurred a few times. Time point in this sample: newly diagnosed GD, antithyroid drugs for less than 3 months. Scientists built the TCR library using RNA that was extracted from PBMCs. The sample was also reused in another study, on T cells in Graves' hyperthyroidism and ophthalmopathy.

Sequenced here: peripheral blood mononuclear cells (PBMCs), sampled at new diagnosis, from a patient treated with antithyroid drugs. The receptor comes from a young man with Graves disease.

The CDR3, as DNA: TGTGCCAGTAGTATAGTAGCAGGGGGCGATACGTACTTC. Its translation is CASSIVAGGDTYF. The V call is TRBV19, the J call TRBJ2-5, with TRBD1 matching 8 bases. The germline CDR1 and CDR2 sequences are LNHDA and SQIVND (reference sequence). CDR3 length equals 13 residues. The V segment lost 1 base and the J segment 13 bases; nucleotides outside the gene matches: 8.